This T cell receptor (beta chain) was recovered during a study of T cells in Graves' hyperthyroidism and ophthalmopathy. RNA transcripts provided the source from which TCR beta CDR3 regions were amplified. When the TCR CDR3 underwent first-round RT-PCR, the HTBI primer set was used. TCRdb reprocessed the multiplex PCR reads with MiXCR, giving one entry per CDR3 protein. The sample holds 200,000 to 250,000 distinct CDR3 sequences, 16% seen once. This clonotype occurred a few times. Trimming stripped 7 bases from V and 0 bases from J, with 13 bases between. The germline gives CDR1 SQVTM, CDR2 ANQGSEA. The CDR3 is 14 amino acids.

J is TRBJ1-3 and V is TRBV29-1; D is unclear. This receptor was identified in a woman aged 18-29 years with Graves' ophthalmopathy. Sequencing was performed on blood. The CDR3 DNA sequence: TGCAGCGCTGTCGACATGATCTCTGGAAACACCATATATTTT. Protein: CSAVDMISGNTIYF.